This TCR beta chain was identified in a study of blood T cell repertoires in COVID-19. At the level of the study: The analysed material was cDNA or gDNA that came from T cells, B-cell-depleted T cells, or PBMCs.

Participant age was roughly 18 to 90 years, and participants resided in 25 or so US areas. Germline V lookup: CDR1 MGHRA, CDR2 YSYEKL. The CDR3 loop spans 14 amino acids. Trimming took 0 bases from V and 4 from J, leaving 8 bases between them. As originally analysed: Amplification from reference gene primers served as the basis for estimated nucleated cell counts. Sequencing was performed with immunoSEQ multiplex PCR; in TCRdb, only in-frame clones are kept and a portion is missing. V, J and clone size were drawn from that table, and D and trimming were deduced from the DNA. The sample holds 330,000 or so clones, more than 70% seen once.

Sequencing was done on a sample of PBMCs or T cells enriched from blood (not recorded which). The origin of this receptor is a man aged 40-55 years in a cohort exposed to, infected with or recovered from COVID-19 (not recorded which). The chain links TRBV4-1 to TRBJ2-3, with D unclear. The CDR3 coding sequence is TGCGCCAGCAGCCAAGAGGCCCCTCCAGATACGCAGTATTTT. Translation: CASSQEAPPDTQYF.